Many counts were recorded for the clone carrying this T cell receptor (beta chain). iRepertoire HTBI primers and Arm-PCR of CDR3 regions built TCR beta libraries. From the multiplex PCR reads, TCRdb called clonotypes with MiXCR, one entry per CDR3 protein. The table includes 400,000 to 550,000 distinct CDR3 sequences, 16% detected once. Time point in this sample: newly diagnosed GD, antithyroid drugs for less than 3 months. The authors made the TCR library using RNA they extracted from PBMCs. V gave up 3 bases and J gave up 5 bases, with 19 bases separating them. Per the germline V gene, CDR1 is DFQATT and CDR2 is SNEGSKA (reference sequence). This CDR3 region has 15 residues. This specimen comes from a study of regulatory T cells in long-lasting Graves disease. In addition, the sample was reused for a study of T cells in Graves' hyperthyroidism and ophthalmopathy. Per that paper: The HTBI primer set served for first-round RT-PCR of the TCR CDR3.

The sequence derives from a woman between 18 and 29 years old with Graves disease. The input for sequencing was peripheral blood mononuclear cells (PBMCs), taken at new diagnosis, from a patient treated with antithyroid drugs. The V and J genes are TRBV20-1 and TRBJ1-1; a possible D gene is TRBD1 (6 bases). CDR3 in DNA: TGCAGTGCTAGCGCGGCGGGGGGGCGCGAGACTGAAGCTTTCTTT. It yields the protein CSASAAGGRETEAFF.